The entry below gives a single T cell receptor beta chain sequence along with its context. Its specific antigen is unknown. No base-level quality is on record; no much larger clone is a single base apart. This entry comes from a study of blood T cells in healthy people across ages (dated by TCRdb to 2014 to 2015). The study in broad terms: Template switching captured roughly one uniquely barcoded TCR beta cDNA molecule per two T cells in model experiments. The study measured age-related changes in TCR beta repertoire diversity using deep sequencing normalized with unique cDNA molecular identifiers. Four age groups were formed from the donors: young (average 16 years), middle-aged (more than 35), aged (62) and long-lived (82). To avoid experimental bias, donors of different ages were spread randomly across the sequencing lanes. Using the same blood draw, the study looked at two additional independent replicas of 1 million unique cDNA reads for two donors, one aged 18 to 30 and the other aged 80 or older.

The junction shows trimming of 3 bases on V and 5 bases on J, plus 24 bases between the germline ends. CDR1 and CDR2 are read off the germline V gene (reference sequence) as DFQATT and SNEGSKA. Measured from the cysteine to the phenylalanine, the CDR3 is 17 residues long. The entry retains the CDR3 DNA only, 51 bases that are in frame from base 1. General conclusions and limits of the study: A strong correlation was found between observed TCR beta diversity and the percentage of naive T cells measured by flow cytometry. Donor CMV infection status was unknown, potentially confounding age-related changes in expanded clonotypes. Conclusive comparison of naive and antigen-experienced compartments was prevented by the profiling of bulk unsorted PBMCs. Compared with the aged group, the long-lived group had more naive CD4+ T cells, fewer expanded clones and increased TCR diversity, a pattern suggesting age selection. Observed TCR beta diversity per million T cells fell roughly linearly with age, and a significant reduction was already apparent by age approximately 40. Estimates of total diversity based on one million sequenced T cells were regarded as lower bounds and as underestimates.

The donors were 40 or so Caucasian individuals from Russia, aged roughly 6 to 100 years, who were systemically healthy. Each donor gave about 9.7 milliliters of peripheral blood, drawn into EDTA-treated Vacutainer tubes. Ficoll-Paque density-gradient centrifugation was used to isolate PBMCs, with at least 6 million per sample. Total RNA was extracted from PBMCs with Trizol reagent, with at least 6 micrograms obtained per sample. Naive CD45RAhigh/CD27high T cell percentages were measured by flow cytometry on a PBMC aliquot from every donor. Receptor amplification or capture employed 5' RACE. TCRdb names Illumina HiSeq 2500 as the instrument used. A second PCR of roughly 7 to 11 cycles was performed with a sample-barcoded 5' primer and a J-beta primer mix. Each TCR beta cDNA molecule received a unique molecular identifier from a template-switch 5' adaptor carrying 12 random nucleotides. At least 3 million CDR3-containing paired-end reads were obtained from each sample. First-strand cDNA was synthesized from all RNA with the Mint cDNA synthesis kit, primed by a TRBC-specific oligonucleotide. After uracil-DNA glycosylase treatment, a first 18-cycle PCR used universal primers M1SS and BC2_uni_R on all cDNA. Turning to the authors' computational methods: For normalization, 1 million high-quality reads, each with a distinct molecular identifier, were randomly selected from each sample. Reads sharing molecular identifiers were discarded rather than binned into consensus sequences. MiTCR, set to a Q25 quality threshold and the strictest error-elimination algorithm, was used for CDR3 identification, clonotype clustering and error correction. A nonparametric unseen species model with Euler transformation was used to estimate a lower bound on total TCR beta diversity. The raw public reads went through TCRdb reprocessing: fastp at Q25, MiXCR clone calling, in-frame beta chains kept. Each entry is one CDR3 protein sequence, shown with its most common DNA and genes. For this entry, the V and J calls and clone size follow TCRdb and not the study's own pipeline. The sample yields hundreds of thousands of distinct CDR3 sequences; roughly 21% were counted once. The ten largest clones represent 3.6% of the sample.

This sequence was found in a man in his sixties or seventies in good health. Sequencing input: blood. The chain is made from TRBV20-1 and TRBJ2-3; the D gene is perhaps TRBD1 or TRBD2, each of them matching over 6 bases. This receptor has the CDR3 CSARNLLTGLRGDTQYF. The nucleotides are TGCAGTGCTAGGAACCTCCTTACAGGGTTGCGGGGAGATACGCAGTATTTT.